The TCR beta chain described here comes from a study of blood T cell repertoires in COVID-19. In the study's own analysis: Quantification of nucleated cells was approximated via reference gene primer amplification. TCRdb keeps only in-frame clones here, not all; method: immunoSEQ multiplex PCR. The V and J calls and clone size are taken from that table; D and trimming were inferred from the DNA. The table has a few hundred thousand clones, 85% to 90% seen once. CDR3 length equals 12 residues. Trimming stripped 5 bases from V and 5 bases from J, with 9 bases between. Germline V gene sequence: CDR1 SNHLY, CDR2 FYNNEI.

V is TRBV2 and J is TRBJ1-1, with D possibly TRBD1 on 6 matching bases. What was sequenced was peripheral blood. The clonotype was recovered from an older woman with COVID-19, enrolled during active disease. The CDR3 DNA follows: TGTGCCAGCAGTACAGGGTTGACTGAAGCTTTCTTT. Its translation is CASSTGLTEAFF.